This T cell receptor (beta chain) was sequenced during a study of CD8+CD57+ T cells in acquired aplastic anemia. V lost 5 bases, J lost 2 bases, and 23 bases stayed unmatched. Germline V gene sequence: CDR1 LNHNV, CDR2 YYDKDF (reference sequence). CDR3 length: 22 amino acids. Genomic DNA templated the TCR beta VDJ and CDR3 profiling. In TCRdb, the reads were re-called with MiXCR into one record per CDR3 protein. Found here are some 170,000 distinct CDR3 sequences, around 48% of them singletons; the top ten hold 0.85% to 1.2%. All sequencing subjects had displayed CD8+CD57+ cell expansion on flow cytometry.

The sequenced material came from sorted CD4+, CD8+, or CD8+CD57+ T cells (not recorded which) from PBMCs. The clonotype comes from a human donor with aplastic anemia. The chain has TRBV15 and TRBJ2-7, with 14 positions matching TRBD2. The CDR3 loop reads CATSRPIEPDRRTSGGTYEQYF. The CDR3 DNA reads TGTGCCACCAGCCGTCCAATAGAGCCAGACAGGAGGACTAGCGGGGGGACCTACGAGCAGTACTTC.